This T cell receptor beta chain was recovered during a study of OX40 agonist ivuxolimab in advanced cancers. Study outcomes and limitations: Blood T cells, both CD4+ and CD8+, expanded clonally by week 6 at 0.1 to 3.0 mg/kg. The mean number of expanded clones was higher in CD8+ T cells than in CD4+.

Patients with a history of autoimmune disease or on systemic immunosuppression were excluded. As for this clone: Its antigen is still unknown.

The data were produced by immunoSEQ multiplex PCR, yet TCRdb's version contains in-frame clones alone and is incomplete. The table records some 80,000 clones, 80% to 90% of them present only once. The CDR3 spans 16 residues. V was clipped by 3 bases and J by 2 bases, with 15 bases between them. The germline V gene encodes CDR1 SGHNT and CDR2 YYREEE (reference sequence). Material: CD4+ or CD8+ T cells sorted from blood, obtained in a trial of the OX40 agonist ivuxolimab. This clonotype was sampled from an adult with an advanced solid tumor such as melanoma, head and neck, liver or kidney cancer. The V gene is TRBV5-4, the J gene TRBJ2-1; possibly TRBD2 for D (7 bases). CDR3 sequence (DNA): TGTGCCAGCAGCTGGGGGGGGCCTCAAGCCTACAATGAGCAGTTCTTC. It encodes CASSWGGPQAYNEQFF.